The sample holds a few counts of the clone carrying this T cell receptor beta chain. These data originate in a study of blood T cell repertoires in COVID-19. Across the whole study: Spain, Italy and the United States supplied samples that represented acute and convalescent COVID-19. T cells, B-cell-depleted T cells, or PBMCs supplied cDNA or gDNA.

Per the study methods: From reference gene primer amplification, estimates of nucleated cell counts were derived. The method was immunoSEQ multiplex PCR; TCRdb's version includes in-frame clones alone and lacks a portion of them. The DNA gave D and trimming, while V, J and clone size come from that table. The top ten clones hold more than 15% of a sample with about 50,000 clones, roughly 83% of them seen once. The CDR3 covers 16 residues. Unmatched junction bases numbered 8, after V lost 3 bases and J lost 5 bases. Germline CDR1 ENHRY, CDR2 SYGVKD. This receptor was taken from a man between 65 and 85 years old with active COVID-19. Sequencing used peripheral blood. The V gene is TRBV10-3, the J gene TRBJ1-5, with TRBD1 matching 9 bases. CDR3 DNA sequence: TGTGCCATCAGTGATGAGAGCTGGACAGGGGATCAGCCCCAGCATTTT. This gives the protein CAISDESWTGDQPQHF.